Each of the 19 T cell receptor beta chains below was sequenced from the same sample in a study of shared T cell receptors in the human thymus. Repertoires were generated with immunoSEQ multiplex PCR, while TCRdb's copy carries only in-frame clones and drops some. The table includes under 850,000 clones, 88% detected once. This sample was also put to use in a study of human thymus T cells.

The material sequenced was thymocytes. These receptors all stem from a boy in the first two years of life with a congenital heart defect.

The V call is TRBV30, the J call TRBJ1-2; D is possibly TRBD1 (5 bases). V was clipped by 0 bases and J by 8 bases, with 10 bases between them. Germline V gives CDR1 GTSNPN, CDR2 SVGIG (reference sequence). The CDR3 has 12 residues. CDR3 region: CAWSVPGRGYTF. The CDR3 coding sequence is TGTGCCTGGAGTGTACCAGGGCGAGGCTACACCTTC.

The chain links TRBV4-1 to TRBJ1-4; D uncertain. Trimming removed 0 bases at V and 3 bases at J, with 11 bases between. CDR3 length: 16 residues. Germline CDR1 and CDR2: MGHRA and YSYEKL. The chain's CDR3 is CASSQDLRRANEKLFF. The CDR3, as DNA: TGCGCCAGCAGCCAAGATCTCCGGCGGGCTAATGAAAAACTGTTTTTT.

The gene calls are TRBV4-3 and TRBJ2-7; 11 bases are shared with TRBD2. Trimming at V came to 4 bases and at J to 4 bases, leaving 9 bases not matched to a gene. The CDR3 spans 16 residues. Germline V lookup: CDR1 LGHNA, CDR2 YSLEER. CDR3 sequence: CASSPNGGTSGYEQYF. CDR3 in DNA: TGCGCCAGCAGCCCCAATGGGGGGACTAGCGGTTACGAGCAGTACTTC.

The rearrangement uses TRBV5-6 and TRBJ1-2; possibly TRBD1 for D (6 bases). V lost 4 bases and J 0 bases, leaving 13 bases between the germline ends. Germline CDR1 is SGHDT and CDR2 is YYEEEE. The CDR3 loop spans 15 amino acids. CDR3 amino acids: CASSPDRQANYGYTF. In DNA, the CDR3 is TGTGCCAGCAGCCCAGACAGGCAGGCTAACTATGGCTACACCTTC.

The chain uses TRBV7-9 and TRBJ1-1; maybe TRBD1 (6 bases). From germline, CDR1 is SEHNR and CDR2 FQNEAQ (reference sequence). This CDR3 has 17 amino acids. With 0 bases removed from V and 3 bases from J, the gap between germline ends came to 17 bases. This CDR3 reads CASSLASLVGAYTEAFF. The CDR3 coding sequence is TGTGCCAGCAGCTTAGCGTCCTTGGTGGGGGCTTACACTGAAGCTTTCTTT. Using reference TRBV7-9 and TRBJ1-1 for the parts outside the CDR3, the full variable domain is DTGVSQNPRHKITKRGQNVTFRCDPISEHNRLYWYRQTLGQGPEFLTYFQNEAQLEKSRLLSDRFSAERPKGSFSTLEIQRTEQGDSAMYLCASSLASLVGAYTEAFFGQGTRLTVV.

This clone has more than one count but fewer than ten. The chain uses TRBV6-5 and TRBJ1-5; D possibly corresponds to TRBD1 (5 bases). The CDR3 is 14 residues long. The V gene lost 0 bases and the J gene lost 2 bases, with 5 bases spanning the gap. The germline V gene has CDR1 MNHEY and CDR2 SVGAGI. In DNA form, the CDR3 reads TGTGCCAGCAGTTACTCAGGGGGCAATCAGCCCCAGCATTTT. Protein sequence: CASSYSGGNQPQHF.

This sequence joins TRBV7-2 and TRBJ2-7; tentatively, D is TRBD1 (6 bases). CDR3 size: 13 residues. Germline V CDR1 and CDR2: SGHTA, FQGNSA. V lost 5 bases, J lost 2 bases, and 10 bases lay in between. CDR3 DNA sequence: TGTGCCAGCAGCCCCGGGACACCCTACGAGCAGTACTTC. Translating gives CASSPGTPYEQYF. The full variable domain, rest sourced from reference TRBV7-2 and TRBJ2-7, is GAGVSQSPSNKVTEKGKDVELRCDPISGHTALYWYRQSLGQGLEFLIYFQGNSAPDKSGLPSDRFSAERTGGSVSTLTIQRTQQEDSAVYLCASSPGTPYEQYFGPGTRLTVT.

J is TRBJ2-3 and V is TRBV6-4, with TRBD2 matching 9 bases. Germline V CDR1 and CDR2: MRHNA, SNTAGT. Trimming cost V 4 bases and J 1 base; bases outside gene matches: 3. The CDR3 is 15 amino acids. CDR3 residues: CASSAGGRGTDTQYF. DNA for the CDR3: TGTGCCAGCAGTGCTGGCGGGAGGGGCACAGATACGCAGTATTTT.

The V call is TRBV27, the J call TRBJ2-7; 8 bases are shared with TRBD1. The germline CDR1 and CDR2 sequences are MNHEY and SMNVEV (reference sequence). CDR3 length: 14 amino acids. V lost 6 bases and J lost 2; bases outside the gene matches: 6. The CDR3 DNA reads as TGTGCCAGCAGGCGAGGACAGGGACCCTACGAGCAGTACTTC. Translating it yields CASRRGQGPYEQYF.

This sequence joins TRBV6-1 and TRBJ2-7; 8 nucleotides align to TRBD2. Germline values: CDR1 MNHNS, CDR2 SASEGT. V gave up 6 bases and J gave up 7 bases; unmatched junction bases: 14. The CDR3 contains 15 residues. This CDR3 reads CASRARGGPPGEQYF. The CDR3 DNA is TGTGCCAGCAGGGCTCGGGGGGGTCCCCCGGGAGAGCAGTACTTC.

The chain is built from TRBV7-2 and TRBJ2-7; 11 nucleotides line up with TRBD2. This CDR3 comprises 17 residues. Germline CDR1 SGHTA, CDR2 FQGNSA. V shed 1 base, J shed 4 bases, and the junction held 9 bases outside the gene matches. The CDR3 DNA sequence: TGTGCCAGCAGCTTAGGGCTAGCGGGAGGAACCCCTTACGAGCAGTACTTC. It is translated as CASSLGLAGGTPYEQYF.

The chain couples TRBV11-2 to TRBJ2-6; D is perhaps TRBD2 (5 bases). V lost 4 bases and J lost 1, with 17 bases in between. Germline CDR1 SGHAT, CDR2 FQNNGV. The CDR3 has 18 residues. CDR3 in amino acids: CASSSPVDWESGANVLTF. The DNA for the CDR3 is TGTGCCAGCAGCTCCCCCGTGGACTGGGAGTCTGGGGCCAACGTCCTGACTTTC.

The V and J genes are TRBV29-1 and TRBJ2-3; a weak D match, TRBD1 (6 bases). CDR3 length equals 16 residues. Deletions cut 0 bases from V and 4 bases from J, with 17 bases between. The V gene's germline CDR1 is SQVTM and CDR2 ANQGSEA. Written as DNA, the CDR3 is TGCAGCGTTGAAGATCCCCAGGGGCCTCCCGCAGATACGCAGTATTTT. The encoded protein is CSVEDPQGPPADTQYF.

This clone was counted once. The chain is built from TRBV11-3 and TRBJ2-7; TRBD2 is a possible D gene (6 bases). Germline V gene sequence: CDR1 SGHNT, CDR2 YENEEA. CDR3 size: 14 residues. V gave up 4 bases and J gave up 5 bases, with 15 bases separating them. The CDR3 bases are TGTGCCAGCAGCTCCGGGCGGGAACCCCACGAGCAGTACTTC. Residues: CASSSGREPHEQYF.

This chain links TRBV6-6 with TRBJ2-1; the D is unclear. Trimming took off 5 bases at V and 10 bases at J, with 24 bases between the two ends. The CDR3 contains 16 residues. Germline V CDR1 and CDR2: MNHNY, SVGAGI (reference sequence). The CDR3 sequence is CASSPPEAAPLVEQFF. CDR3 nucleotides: TGTGCCAGCAGTCCCCCCGAGGCGGCGCCCTTGGTAGAGCAGTTCTTC.

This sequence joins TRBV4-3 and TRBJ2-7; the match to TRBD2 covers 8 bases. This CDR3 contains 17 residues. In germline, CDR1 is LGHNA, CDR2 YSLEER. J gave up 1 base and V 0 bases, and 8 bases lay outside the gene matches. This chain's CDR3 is CASSQDLSGRPSYEQYF. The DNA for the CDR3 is TGCGCCAGCAGCCAAGATTTGAGCGGGAGACCTTCCTACGAGCAGTACTTC.

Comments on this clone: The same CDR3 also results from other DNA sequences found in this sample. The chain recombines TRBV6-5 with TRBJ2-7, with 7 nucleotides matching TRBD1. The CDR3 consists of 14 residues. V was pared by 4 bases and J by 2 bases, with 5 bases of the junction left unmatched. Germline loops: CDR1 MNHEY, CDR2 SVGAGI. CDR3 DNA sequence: TGTGCCAGCAGTTCCCGGGACAGAGCCTACGAGCAGTACTTC. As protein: CASSSRDRAYEQYF.

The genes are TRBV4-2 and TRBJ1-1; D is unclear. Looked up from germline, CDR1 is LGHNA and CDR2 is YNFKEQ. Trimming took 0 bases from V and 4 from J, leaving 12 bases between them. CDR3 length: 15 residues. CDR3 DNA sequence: TGTGCCAGCAGCCAAGATCGGCAGGAGGGCACTGAAGCTTTCTTT. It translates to CASSQDRQEGTEAFF.

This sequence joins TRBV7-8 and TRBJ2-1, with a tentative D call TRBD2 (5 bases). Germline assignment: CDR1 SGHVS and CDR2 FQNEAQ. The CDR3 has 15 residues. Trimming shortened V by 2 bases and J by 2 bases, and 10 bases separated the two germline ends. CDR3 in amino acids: CASSLLGGPYNEQFF. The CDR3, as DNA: TGTGCCAGCAGCTTACTCGGAGGCCCCTACAATGAGCAGTTCTTC.